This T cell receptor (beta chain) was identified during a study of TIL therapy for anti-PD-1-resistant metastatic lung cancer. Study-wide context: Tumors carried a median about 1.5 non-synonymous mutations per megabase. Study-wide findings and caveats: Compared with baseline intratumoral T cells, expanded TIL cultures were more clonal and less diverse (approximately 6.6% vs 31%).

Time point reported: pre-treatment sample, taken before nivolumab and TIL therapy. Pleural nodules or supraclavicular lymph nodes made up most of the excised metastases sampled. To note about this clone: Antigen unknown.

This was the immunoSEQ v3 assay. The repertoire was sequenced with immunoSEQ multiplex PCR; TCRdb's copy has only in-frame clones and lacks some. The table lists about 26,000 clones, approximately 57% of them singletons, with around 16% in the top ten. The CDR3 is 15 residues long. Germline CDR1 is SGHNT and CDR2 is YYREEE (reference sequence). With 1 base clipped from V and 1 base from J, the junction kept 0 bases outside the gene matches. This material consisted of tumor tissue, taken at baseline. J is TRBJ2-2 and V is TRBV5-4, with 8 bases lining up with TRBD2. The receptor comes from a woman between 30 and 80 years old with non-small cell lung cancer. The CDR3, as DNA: TGTGCCAGCAGCTTGAGCGGGAGGAACACCGGGGAGCTGTTTTTT. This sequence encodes CASSLSGRNTGELFF.